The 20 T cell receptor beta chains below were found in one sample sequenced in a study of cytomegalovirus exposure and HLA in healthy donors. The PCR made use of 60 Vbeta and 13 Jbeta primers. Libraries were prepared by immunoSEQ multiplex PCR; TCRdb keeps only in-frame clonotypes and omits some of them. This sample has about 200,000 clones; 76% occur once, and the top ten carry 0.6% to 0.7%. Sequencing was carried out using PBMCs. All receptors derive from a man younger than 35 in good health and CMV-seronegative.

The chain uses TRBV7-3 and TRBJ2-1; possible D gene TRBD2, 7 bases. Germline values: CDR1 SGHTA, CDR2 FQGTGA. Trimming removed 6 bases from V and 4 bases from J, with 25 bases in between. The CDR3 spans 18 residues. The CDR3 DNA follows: TGTGCCAGCAGTCCCTTGGGACGGAGGGGAGGGGGTTACAATGAGCAGTTCTTC. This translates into CASSPLGRRGGGYNEQFF.

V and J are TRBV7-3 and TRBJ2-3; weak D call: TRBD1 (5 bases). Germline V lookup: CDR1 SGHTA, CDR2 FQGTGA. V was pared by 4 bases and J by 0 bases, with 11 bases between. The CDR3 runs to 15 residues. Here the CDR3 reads CASSSDRWSTDTQYF. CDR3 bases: TGTGCCAGCAGCTCCGACAGATGGAGCACAGATACGCAGTATTTT.

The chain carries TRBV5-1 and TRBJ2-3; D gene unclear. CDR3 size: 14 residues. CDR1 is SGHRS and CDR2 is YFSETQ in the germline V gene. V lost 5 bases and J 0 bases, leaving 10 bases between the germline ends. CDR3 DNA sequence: TGCGCCAGCAGGCCGCAAGCCAGCACAGATACGCAGTATTTT. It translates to CASRPQASTDTQYF.

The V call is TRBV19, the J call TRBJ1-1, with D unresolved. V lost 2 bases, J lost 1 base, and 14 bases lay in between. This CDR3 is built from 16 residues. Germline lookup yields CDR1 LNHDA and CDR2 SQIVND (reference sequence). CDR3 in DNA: TGTGCCAGTAGTATATCCTTGATCTGGGCGAACACTGAAGCTTTCTTT. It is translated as CASSISLIWANTEAFF.

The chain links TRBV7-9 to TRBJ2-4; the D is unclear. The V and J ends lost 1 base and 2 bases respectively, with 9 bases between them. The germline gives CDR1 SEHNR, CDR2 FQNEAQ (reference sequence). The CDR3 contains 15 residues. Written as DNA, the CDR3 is TGTGCCAGCAGCTTAGTGAGCTCTTCCAAAAACATTCAGTACTTC. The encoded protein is CASSLVSSSKNIQYF. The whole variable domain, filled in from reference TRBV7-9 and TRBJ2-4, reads DTGVSQNPRHKITKRGQNVTFRCDPISEHNRLYWYRQTLGQGPEFLTYFQNEAQLEKSRLLSDRFSAERPKGSFSTLEIQRTEQGDSAMYLCASSLVSSSKNIQYFGAGTRLSVL.

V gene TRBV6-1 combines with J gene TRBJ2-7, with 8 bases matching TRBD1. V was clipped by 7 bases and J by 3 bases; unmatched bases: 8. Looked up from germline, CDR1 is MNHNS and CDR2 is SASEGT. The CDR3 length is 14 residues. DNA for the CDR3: TGTGCCAGCATCCCCCTAGGACAGGGCTACGAGCAGTACTTC. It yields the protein CASIPLGQGYEQYF.

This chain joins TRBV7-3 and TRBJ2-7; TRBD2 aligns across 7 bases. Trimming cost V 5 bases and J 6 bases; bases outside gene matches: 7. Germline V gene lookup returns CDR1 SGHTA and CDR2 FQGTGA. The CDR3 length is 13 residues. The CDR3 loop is CASSLSGLGEQYF. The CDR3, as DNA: TGTGCCAGCAGCCTTAGCGGGCTAGGCGAGCAGTACTTC.

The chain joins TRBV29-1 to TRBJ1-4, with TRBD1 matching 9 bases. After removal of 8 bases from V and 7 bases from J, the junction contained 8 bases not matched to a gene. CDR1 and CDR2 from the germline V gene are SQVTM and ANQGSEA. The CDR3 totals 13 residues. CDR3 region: CSIQGAVGEKLFF. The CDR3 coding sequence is TGCAGCATACAGGGGGCGGTGGGTGAAAAACTGTTTTTT.

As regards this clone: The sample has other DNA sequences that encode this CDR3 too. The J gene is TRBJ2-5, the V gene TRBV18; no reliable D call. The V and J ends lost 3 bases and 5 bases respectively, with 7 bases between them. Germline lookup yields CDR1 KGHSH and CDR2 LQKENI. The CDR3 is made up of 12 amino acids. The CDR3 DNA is TGTGCCAGCTCACCGTCCGGGGAGACCCAGTACTTC. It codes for CASSPSGETQYF. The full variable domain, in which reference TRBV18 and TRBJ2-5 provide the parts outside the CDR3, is NAGVMQNPRHLVRRRGQEARLRCSPMKGHSHVYWYRQLPEEGLKFMVYLQKENIIDESGMPKERFSAEFPKEGPSILRIQQVVRGDSAAYFCASSPSGETQYFGPGTRLLVL.

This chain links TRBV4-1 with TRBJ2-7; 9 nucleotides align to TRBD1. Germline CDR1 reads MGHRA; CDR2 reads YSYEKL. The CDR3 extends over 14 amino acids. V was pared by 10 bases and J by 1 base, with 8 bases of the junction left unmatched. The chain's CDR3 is CATGGQGRSYEQYF. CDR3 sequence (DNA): TGCGCCACCGGAGGACAGGGGAGGTCCTACGAGCAGTACTTC.

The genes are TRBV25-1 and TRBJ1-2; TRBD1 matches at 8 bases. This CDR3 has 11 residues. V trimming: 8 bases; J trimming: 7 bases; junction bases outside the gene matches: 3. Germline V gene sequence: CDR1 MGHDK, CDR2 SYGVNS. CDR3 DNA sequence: TGTGCCAGCGGTCAGGGGGCTGGCTACACCTTC. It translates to CASGQGAGYTF.

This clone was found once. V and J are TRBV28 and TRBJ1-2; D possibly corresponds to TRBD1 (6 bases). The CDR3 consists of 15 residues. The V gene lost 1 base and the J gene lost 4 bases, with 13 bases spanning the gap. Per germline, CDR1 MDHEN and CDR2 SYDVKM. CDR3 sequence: CASSLLVRGSYGYTF. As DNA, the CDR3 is TGTGCCAGCAGTTTATTGGTCAGGGGAAGCTATGGCTACACCTTC.

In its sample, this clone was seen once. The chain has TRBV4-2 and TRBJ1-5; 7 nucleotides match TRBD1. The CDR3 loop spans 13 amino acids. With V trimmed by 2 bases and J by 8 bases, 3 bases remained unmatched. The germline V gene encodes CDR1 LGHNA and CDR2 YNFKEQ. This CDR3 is CASSQTGDEPQHF. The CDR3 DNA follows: TGTGCCAGCAGCCAAACAGGGGATGAGCCCCAGCATTTT.

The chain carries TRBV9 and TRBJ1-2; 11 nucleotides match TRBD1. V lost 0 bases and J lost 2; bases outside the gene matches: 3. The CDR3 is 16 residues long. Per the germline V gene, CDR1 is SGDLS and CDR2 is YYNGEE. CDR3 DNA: TGTGCCAGCAGCGTAGGGGGGACAGGGGGGAACTATGGCTACACCTTC. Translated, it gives CASSVGGTGGNYGYTF.

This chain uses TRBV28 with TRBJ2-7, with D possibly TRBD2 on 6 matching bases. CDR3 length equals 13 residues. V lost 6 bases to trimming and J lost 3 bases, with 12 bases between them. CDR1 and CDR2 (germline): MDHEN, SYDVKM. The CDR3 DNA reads TGTGCCAGCAGCGGGGGACTGAACTACGAGCAGTACTTC. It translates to CASSGGLNYEQYF.

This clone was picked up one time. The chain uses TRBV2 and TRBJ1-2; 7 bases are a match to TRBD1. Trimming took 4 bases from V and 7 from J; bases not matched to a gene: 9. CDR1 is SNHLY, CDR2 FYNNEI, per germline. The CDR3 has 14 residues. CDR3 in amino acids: CASSAGNRGLGYTF. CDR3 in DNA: TGTGCCAGCAGTGCGGGGAACAGGGGCCTTGGCTACACCTTC.

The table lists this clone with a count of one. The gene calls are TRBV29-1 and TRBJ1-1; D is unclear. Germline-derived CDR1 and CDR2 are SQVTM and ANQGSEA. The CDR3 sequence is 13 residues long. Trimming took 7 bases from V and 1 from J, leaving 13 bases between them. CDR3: CSDLGLPNTEAFF. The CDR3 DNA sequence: TGCAGCGACCTCGGACTGCCGAACACTGAAGCTTTCTTT.

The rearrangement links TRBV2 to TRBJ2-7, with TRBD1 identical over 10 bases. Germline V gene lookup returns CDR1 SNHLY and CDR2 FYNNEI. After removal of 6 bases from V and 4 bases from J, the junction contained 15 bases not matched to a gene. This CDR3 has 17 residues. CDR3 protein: CASSSDGRDRGGYEQYF. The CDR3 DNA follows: TGTGCCAGCAGCTCAGACGGACGGGACAGGGGAGGATACGAGCAGTACTTC.

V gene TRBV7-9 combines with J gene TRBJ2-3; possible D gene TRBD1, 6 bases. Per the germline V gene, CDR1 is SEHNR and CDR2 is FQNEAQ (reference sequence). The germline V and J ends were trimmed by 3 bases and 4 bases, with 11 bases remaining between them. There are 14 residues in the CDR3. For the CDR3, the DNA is TGTGCCAGCAGCTTGGGGGCCCTCGCAGATACGCAGTATTTT. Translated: CASSLGALADTQYF.

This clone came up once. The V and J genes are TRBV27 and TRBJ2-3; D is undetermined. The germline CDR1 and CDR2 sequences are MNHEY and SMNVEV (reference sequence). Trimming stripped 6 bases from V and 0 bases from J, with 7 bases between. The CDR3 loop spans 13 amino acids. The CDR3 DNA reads TGTGCCAGCAGCTCCCTTAGCACAGATACGCAGTATTTT. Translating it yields CASSSLSTDTQYF.